The clone carrying this TCR beta chain has ten or more counts. Antigen unknown. V dropped 6 bases and J dropped 5; count of bases not matched to a gene: 2. In germline, CDR1 is MNHNS, CDR2 SASEGT. CDR3 length equals 13 residues. TCRbeta library construction was performed incorporating unique molecular identifiers. Each CDR3 protein is one row after TCRdb ran MiXCR on the PCR reads. The sample records fewer than 700,000 distinct CDR3 sequences, under 15% being singletons. This specimen comes from a study of T-cell reconstitution after alpha-beta-depleted transplantation in children. Findings and caveats of the study: Some patients' high day-60 TCRbeta diversity was traced to surviving recipient T cells and thymic progenitors. By about two months after transplant, alpha-beta T cells reportedly arose from several hundred graft clones that had expanded. Newly produced T cells mostly accounted for T-cell counts and diversity one year post-transplant.

The chain recombines TRBV6-1 with TRBJ2-5; 11 bases align to TRBD2. This specimen consisted of PBMCs, mostly from graft donor cells, obtained 360 days after TCRalphabeta/CD19-depleted stem cell transplant. This sequence originates from a male patient younger than 18 who had a stem cell transplant for acute myeloid leukemia, so the T cells may come from the graft donor. The CDR3 DNA reads TGTGCCAGCAGCTGGACTAGCGGGGAGACCCAGTACTTC. This translates into CASSWTSGETQYF.